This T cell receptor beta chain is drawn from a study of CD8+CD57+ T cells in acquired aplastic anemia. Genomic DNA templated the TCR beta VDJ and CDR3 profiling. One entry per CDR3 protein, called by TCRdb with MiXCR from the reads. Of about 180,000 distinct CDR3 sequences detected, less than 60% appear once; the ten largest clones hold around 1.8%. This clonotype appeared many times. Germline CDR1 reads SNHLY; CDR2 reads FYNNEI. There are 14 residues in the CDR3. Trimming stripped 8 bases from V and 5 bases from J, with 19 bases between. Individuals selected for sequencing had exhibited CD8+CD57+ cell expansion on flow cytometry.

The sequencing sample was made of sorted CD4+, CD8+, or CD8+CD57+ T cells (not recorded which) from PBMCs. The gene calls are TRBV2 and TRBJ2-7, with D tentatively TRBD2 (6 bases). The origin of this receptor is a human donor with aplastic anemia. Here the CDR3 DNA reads TGTGCCAGCCTCCCCTCCCGGGGAGGCCACGAGCAGTACTTC. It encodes CASLPSRGGHEQYF.